This T cell receptor (beta chain) was identified during a study of T cells in Graves' hyperthyroidism and ophthalmopathy. This clonotype was observed many times. Hyperthyroidism had been newly diagnosed in patients aged 18 to 65, and its duration was under 2 months. CDR3 length: 16 residues. Germline CDR1 SGHVS, CDR2 FQNEAQ. Trimming took 6 bases from V and 4 from J, leaving 18 bases between them. TCR beta CDR3 regions were amplified from RNA transcripts. First-round RT-PCR of the TCR CDR3 relied on the HTBI primer set. TCRdb reanalysed the multiplex PCR reads using MiXCR and keeps one entry per CDR3 protein. The sample shows roughly 96,000 distinct CDR3 sequences, 51% of them seen only once.

The TCR originated in a woman in her thirties or forties with Graves' hyperthyroidism. V and J are TRBV7-8 and TRBJ2-2, with D uncertain. Sequencing was performed on blood. In nucleotides, the CDR3 is TGTGCCAGCAGTTCGGTCGAGCGCCTGAGCACCGGGGAGCTGTTTTTT. Encoded protein: CASSSVERLSTGELFF.